The 22 T cell receptor beta chains presented below share a single source sample, sequenced in a study of blood T cell repertoires in COVID-19. TCRdb keeps only in-frame clones here, not all; method: immunoSEQ multiplex PCR. The sample yields about 310,000 clones, approximately 86% seen once. The source material was PBMCs or T cells enriched from blood (not recorded which). The receptors derive from a woman under 30 who had recovered from COVID-19.

This chain joins TRBV5-1 and TRBJ1-4, with 10 positions matching TRBD1. J gave up 7 bases and V 0 bases, and 3 bases lay outside the gene matches. The germline V gene encodes CDR1 SGHRS and CDR2 YFSETQ. The CDR3 is made up of 15 amino acids. For the CDR3, the DNA is TGCGCCAGCAGCTTGGAAGGGACAGGGGTTGAAAAACTGTTTTTT. Its translation: CASSLEGTGVEKLFF.

V gene TRBV4-2 combines with J gene TRBJ1-2; a weak D match, TRBD1 (5 bases). Per the germline V gene, CDR1 is LGHNA and CDR2 is YNFKEQ. There are 15 residues in the CDR3. V was pared by 1 base and J by 2 bases, with 11 bases between. The CDR3 bases are TGTGCCAGCAGCCAAGGGGGCGGCGGCAACTATGGCTACACCTTC. Translated: CASSQGGGGNYGYTF.

V gene TRBV7-3 combines with J gene TRBJ2-7, with 8 bases fitting TRBD2. The J segment lost 3 bases and the V segment lost 5 bases, leaving 6 bases of the junction unmatched. From germline, CDR1 is SGHTA and CDR2 FQGTGA. The length of the CDR3 is 14 residues. The CDR3, as DNA: TGTGCCAGCAGCGCTCAGCGGGAGAGCTACGAGCAGTACTTC. Translation gives CASSAQRESYEQYF.

The V call is TRBV27, the J call TRBJ2-7, with TRBD2 identical over 10 bases. The junction had 2 bases not matched to a gene; V was cut back by 2 bases and J by 1 base. Germline V CDR1 and CDR2: MNHEY, SMNVEV (reference sequence). The CDR3 runs to 15 residues. CDR3 amino acids: CASSLAAGGSYEQYF. CDR3 DNA sequence: TGTGCCAGCAGTTTAGCAGCGGGGGGGTCCTACGAGCAGTACTTC.

This clone appeared a single time. The J gene is TRBJ2-2, the V gene TRBV11-1; the match to TRBD2 covers 7 bases. Germline values: CDR1 SGHAT, CDR2 FQDESV (reference sequence). The CDR3 extends over 15 amino acids. Trimming removed 5 bases from V and 3 bases from J; junction bases left unmatched: 6. This chain's CDR3 is CASSPFGGDTGELFF. The CDR3 DNA is TGTGCCAGCAGCCCCTTTGGGGGGGACACCGGGGAGCTGTTTTTT. Supplemented by reference TRBV11-1 and TRBJ2-2, the full variable domain reads EAEVAQSPRYKITEKSQAVAFWCDPISGHATLYWYRQILGQGPELLVQFQDESVVDDSQLPKDRFSAERLKGVDSTLKIQPAELGDSAMYLCASSPFGGDTGELFFGEGSRLTVL.

This chain uses TRBV5-1 with TRBJ1-1; no reliable D call. The CDR3 sequence is 14 residues long. Germline V gene lookup returns CDR1 SGHRS and CDR2 YFSETQ. With 0 bases removed from V and 4 bases from J, the gap between germline ends came to 10 bases. The CDR3 is CASSLDPSGTEAFF. CDR3 sequence (DNA): TGCGCCAGCAGCTTGGACCCCTCGGGCACTGAAGCTTTCTTT. The full variable domain, rest sourced from reference TRBV5-1 and TRBJ1-1, is KAGVTQTPRYLIKTRGQQVTLSCSPISGHRSVSWYQQTPGQGLQFLFEYFSETQRNKGNFPGRFSGRQFSNSRSEMNVSTLELGDSALYLCASSLDPSGTEAFFGQGTRLTVV.

This clone was seen only once. The V gene is TRBV7-8, the J gene TRBJ2-1, with 9 bases identical to TRBD1. The junction had 8 bases not matched to a gene; V was cut back by 2 bases and J by 0 bases. The CDR3 covers 18 residues. Germline CDR1 is SGHVS and CDR2 is FQNEAQ. The CDR3 reads CASSLRGQGTSSYNEQFF. CDR3 nucleotides: TGTGCCAGCAGCTTACGGGGACAGGGAACTAGCTCCTACAATGAGCAGTTCTTC.

V is TRBV6-2 or TRBV6-3 and J is TRBJ1-5, with 9 nucleotides matching TRBD1. This CDR3 contains 18 residues. Germline V gene data show CDR1 as MNHEY and CDR2 as SVGEGT. The V segment lost 0 bases and the J segment 1 base; nucleotides outside the gene matches: 7. The CDR3 is CASSYSRTGERSNQPQHF. The CDR3 nucleotides read TGTGCCAGCAGTTACTCGAGGACAGGGGAGAGAAGCAATCAGCCCCAGCATTTT.

This sequence joins TRBV15 and TRBJ2-7; D uncertain. CDR3 length: 13 residues. Germline CDR1 and CDR2: LNHNV and YYDKDF (reference sequence). Trimming pared 1 base from V and 4 bases from J, leaving 8 bases between. In nucleotides, the CDR3 is TGTGCCACCAGCAGAGTGAGGTTATACGAGCAGTACTTC. Translating it yields CATSRVRLYEQYF.

CDR3 loop: CASSIQGNQPQHF. Here the CDR3 DNA reads TGTGCCAGCAGCATTCAGGGCAATCAGCCCCAGCATTTT. The chain recombines TRBV6-5 with TRBJ1-5; D not resolved. Trimming shortened V by 6 bases and J by 2 bases, and 8 bases separated the two germline ends. Looked up from germline, CDR1 is MNHEY and CDR2 is SVGAGI. This CDR3 is built from 13 residues.

The chain is built from TRBV6-1 and TRBJ1-1; perhaps TRBD1 as D (6 bases). Deletions cut 3 bases from V and 4 bases from J, with 12 bases between. CDR1 and CDR2 (germline): MNHNS, SASEGT. This CDR3 has 14 amino acids. The CDR3 DNA reads TGTGCCAGCAGTGAGGCCAGGGGAGTCACTGAAGCTTTCTTT. Residues: CASSEARGVTEAFF.

The DNA of the CDR3 is TGTGCCAGCAGCTTGGTTTCTGGCCGGAGCTATGGCTACACCTTC. Encoded protein: CASSLVSGRSYGYTF. This chain connects TRBV5-8 to TRBJ1-2; no reliable D call. Germline CDR1 is SGHTS and CDR2 is YDEGEE. The V and J ends lost 0 bases and 4 bases respectively, with 13 bases between them. The CDR3 covers 15 residues.

The V and J genes are TRBV27 and TRBJ2-7; perhaps TRBD1 as D (7 bases). The V gene lost 4 bases and the J gene lost 4 bases, with 20 bases spanning the gap. CDR3 size: 16 residues. Germline V gene data show CDR1 as MNHEY and CDR2 as SMNVEV (reference sequence). CDR3 sequence (DNA): TGTGCCAGCAGTTCACGGCGCGGGACAGCAGATTACGAGCAGTACTTC. It encodes CASSSRRGTADYEQYF.

V gene TRBV28 combines with J gene TRBJ1-1, with 8 bases aligning to TRBD1. There are 14 residues in the CDR3. CDR1 is MDHEN and CDR2 is SYDVKM in the germline V gene. V was pared by 6 bases and J by 3 bases, with 6 bases of the junction left unmatched. The chain's CDR3 is CASSEQGVDTEAFF. The CDR3 DNA is TGTGCCAGCAGCGAACAGGGGGTAGACACTGAAGCTTTCTTT.

The V call is TRBV4-2, the J call TRBJ1-1, with D perhaps matching TRBD1 (5 bases). Germline assignment: CDR1 LGHNA and CDR2 YNFKEQ. The CDR3 loop spans 15 amino acids. Trimming took off 2 bases at V and 5 bases at J, with 15 bases between the two ends. The CDR3 DNA sequence: TGTGCCAGCAGCCAAAATTGGGGGGGAGGGACTGAAGCTTTCTTT. It specifies CASSQNWGGGTEAFF.

V gene TRBV11-2 combines with J gene TRBJ2-3, with 7 positions matching TRBD1. J gave up 4 bases and V 5 bases, and 3 bases lay outside the gene matches. Germline assignment: CDR1 SGHAT and CDR2 FQNNGV. CDR3 size: 13 residues. DNA for the CDR3: TGTGCCAGCAGCAAGGGGGCACCAGATACGCAGTATTTT. Its protein product is CASSKGAPDTQYF.

The genes are TRBV5-1 and TRBJ2-2; D unclear. CDR3 size: 12 residues. The germline V gene has CDR1 SGHRS and CDR2 YFSETQ. Trimming cost V 2 bases and J 6 bases, with 5 bases left between them. CDR3 region: CASSFGAGELFF. CDR3 nucleotide sequence: TGCGCCAGCAGCTTCGGAGCCGGGGAGCTGTTTTTT.

The rearrangement joins TRBV28 to TRBJ1-5; TRBD1 aligns across 8 bases. Looked up from germline, CDR1 is MDHEN and CDR2 is SYDVKM. With V trimmed by 6 bases and J by 2 bases, 3 bases remained unmatched. This CDR3 has 14 amino acids. CDR3 bases: TGTGCCAGCAGGCTGACAGGGGGCAATCAGCCCCAGCATTTT. The encoded protein is CASRLTGGNQPQHF.

V gene TRBV2 combines with J gene TRBJ1-6; 10 nucleotides align to TRBD1. CDR3 length equals 15 residues. Unmatched junction bases numbered 7, after V lost 4 bases and J lost 10 bases. Germline CDR1 reads SNHLY; CDR2 reads FYNNEI. DNA for the CDR3: TGTGCCAGCAGTGGTCCGACAGGGGGCAGATCACCCCTCCACTTT. Amino acid sequence: CASSGPTGGRSPLHF.

The chain joins TRBV18 to TRBJ2-7; 12 positions match TRBD1. Per the germline V gene, CDR1 is KGHSH and CDR2 is LQKENI. Trimming at V came to 1 base and at J to 4 bases, leaving 2 bases not matched to a gene. The CDR3 is made up of 15 amino acids. The CDR3 nucleotides are TGTGCCAGCTCACCACAGGGACAGGGGGCGTACGAGCAGTACTTC. It yields the protein CASSPQGQGAYEQYF.

The rearrangement joins TRBV2 to TRBJ1-6; no firm D call. CDR3 length: 15 residues. Per germline, CDR1 SNHLY and CDR2 FYNNEI. With 9 bases removed from V and 4 bases from J, the gap between germline ends came to 16 bases. The CDR3 DNA follows: TGTGCCAGAGGAGTGGAGGGTGATTATAATTCACCCCTCCACTTT. This codes for CARGVEGDYNSPLHF.

The V call is TRBV4-2, the J call TRBJ2-3; 10 nucleotides align to TRBD2. Germline loops: CDR1 LGHNA, CDR2 YNFKEQ. The CDR3 runs 20 residues. The ends lost 1 base at V and 4 bases at J; junction bases unmatched: 17. CDR3 protein: CASSQGWSGGAFAFADTQYF. The DNA of the CDR3 is TGTGCCAGCAGCCAAGGTTGGAGCGGGGGGGCCTTCGCATTTGCAGATACGCAGTATTTT.